There are a few counts of the clone carrying this T cell receptor beta chain. The data stem from a study of blood T cells in healthy people across ages. Total RNA, at least 5 micrograms per sample, was extracted from PBMCs. Trimming removed 4 bases at V and 9 bases at J, with 13 bases between. Looked up from germline, CDR1 is SGHNT and CDR2 is YENEEA. This CDR3 comprises 13 residues. With a J-beta primer mix and a sample-barcoded 5' primer, a second PCR ran about 6 to 11 cycles. TCRdb re-analysed the 5' RACE reads in MiXCR, keeping a single row per CDR3 protein. The repertoire holds 700,000 to 800,000 distinct CDR3 sequences, with 40% to 45% as singletons.

The V gene is TRBV11-3, the J gene TRBJ2-1; D not certain. The sequence was collected from a woman aged 60-75 years in good health. Input material: blood. DNA of the CDR3: TGTGCCAGCAGCTCCGACGGGCATCCTGAGCAGTTCTTC. Its protein product is CASSSDGHPEQFF.